One and the same sample provided the 10 T cell receptor beta chains below, sequenced in a study of blood T cell repertoires in COVID-19. Some clones are missing from TCRdb's copy, which holds only in-frame ones; the method was immunoSEQ multiplex PCR. Here the sample spans under 500,000 clones, 75% to 90% being singletons. Sequenced sample: peripheral blood. The receptors shown here come from a woman in her twenties or thirties with acute or convalescent COVID-19.

V is TRBV28 and J is TRBJ2-7, with 11 bases that match TRBD1. CDR3 length equals 15 residues. Germline lookup yields CDR1 MDHEN and CDR2 SYDVKM. The trim removed 5 bases at V and 2 bases at J, leaving 5 bases unmatched. The CDR3 nucleotides read TGTGCCAGCAGTCGGGGGGGACAGGGGGCCTACGAGCAGTACTTC. Residues: CASSRGGQGAYEQYF.

This clone was picked up a small number of times. V gene TRBV6-2 or TRBV6-3 combines with J gene TRBJ1-1, with D perhaps matching TRBD1 (6 bases). Germline-derived CDR1 and CDR2 are MNHEY and SVGEGT. CDR3 size: 13 residues. The ends were cut back, 5 bases at V and 5 bases at J, with 12 bases in the middle. CDR3 sequence: CASSATGLTEAFF. The CDR3 DNA is TGTGCCAGCAGTGCAACAGGGTTGACTGAAGCTTTCTTT.

The chain couples TRBV2 to TRBJ1-2, with a possible D match to TRBD1 (6 bases). CDR1 and CDR2 (germline): SNHLY, FYNNEI. Trimming stripped 5 bases from V and 4 bases from J, with 11 bases between. There are 13 residues in the CDR3. Written as DNA, the CDR3 is TGTGCCAGCAGTACACAGGGTCCCTATGGCTACACCTTC. Its protein is CASSTQGPYGYTF.

This chain links TRBV7-9 with TRBJ2-2, with D perhaps TRBD2 (5 bases). Trimming took 5 bases from V and 4 from J, leaving 11 bases between them. The CDR3 covers 14 residues. The germline gives CDR1 SEHNR, CDR2 FQNEAQ (reference sequence). The DNA for the CDR3 is TGTGCCAGCAGCGTCGGACTGAGCACCGGGGAGCTGTTTTTT. As protein: CASSVGLSTGELFF.

The chain uses TRBV5-1 and TRBJ2-3, with 8 bases fitting TRBD2. Germline V lookup: CDR1 SGHRS, CDR2 YFSETQ. The ends lost 5 bases at V and 4 bases at J; junction bases unmatched: 15. The CDR3 covers 17 residues. As DNA, the CDR3 is TGCGCCAGCAGACCATTAGGCGGGGGGCCTAAATCAGATACGCAGTATTTT. Protein product: CASRPLGGGPKSDTQYF.

The rearrangement joins TRBV7-3 to TRBJ2-5; 9 bases map to TRBD1. V gave up 5 bases and J gave up 2 bases; unmatched junction bases: 9. In germline, CDR1 is SGHTA, CDR2 FQGTGA. The CDR3 totals 16 residues. This CDR3 reads CASSRDREGEQETQYF. The CDR3 nucleotides read TGTGCCAGCAGCCGGGACAGGGAAGGGGAACAAGAGACCCAGTACTTC.

The rearrangement joins TRBV19 to TRBJ2-7, with 11 bases lining up with TRBD1. The length of the CDR3 is 16 residues. Germline loops: CDR1 LNHDA, CDR2 SQIVND (reference sequence). V lost 4 bases, J lost 2 bases, and 7 bases stayed unmatched. The CDR3 nucleotides are TGTGCCAGTAGTAAAAAGCCGGGACAGGGGGCCTACGAGCAGTACTTC. Translated, it gives CASSKKPGQGAYEQYF.

This clone was found once. This chain joins TRBV10-2 and TRBJ2-1, with 9 bases aligning to TRBD2. The germline gives CDR1 WSHSY, CDR2 SAAADI. The ends lost 4 bases at V and 5 bases at J; junction bases unmatched: 3. This CDR3 comprises 14 residues. The CDR3 DNA reads as TGCGCCAGCAGTGCGGGACTAGCAAACAATGAGCAGTTCTTC. This translates into CASSAGLANNEQFF.

The chain recombines TRBV27 with TRBJ1-6; TRBD1 aligns across 7 bases. The CDR3 totals 13 residues. From germline, CDR1 is MNHEY and CDR2 SMNVEV (reference sequence). V lost 4 bases and J lost 7; bases outside the gene matches: 1. The DNA of the CDR3 is TGTGCCAGCAGTTCGGGACAGAATTCACCCCTCCACTTT. Protein sequence: CASSSGQNSPLHF.

This sequence joins TRBV6-5 and TRBJ2-1, with 9 bases that match TRBD2. Germline CDR1 reads MNHEY; CDR2 reads SVGAGI. The CDR3 extends over 13 amino acids. Trimming cost V 6 bases and J 7 bases; bases outside gene matches: 4. The CDR3 is CASSRSGGNEQFF. CDR3 in DNA: TGTGCCAGCAGCCGAAGCGGGGGGAATGAGCAGTTCTTC.